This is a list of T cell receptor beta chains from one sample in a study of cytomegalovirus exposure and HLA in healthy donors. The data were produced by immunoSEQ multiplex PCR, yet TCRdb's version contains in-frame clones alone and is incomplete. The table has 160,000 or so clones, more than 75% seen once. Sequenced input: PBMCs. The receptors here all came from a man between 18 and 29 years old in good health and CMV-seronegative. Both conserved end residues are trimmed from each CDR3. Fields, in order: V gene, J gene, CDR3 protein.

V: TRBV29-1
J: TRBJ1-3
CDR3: SVALTDSSGNTIY

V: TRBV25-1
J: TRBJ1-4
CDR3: ASSDLGGPREKLF

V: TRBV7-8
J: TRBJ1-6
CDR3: ASRPPGAINSPLH

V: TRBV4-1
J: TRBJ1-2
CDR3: ASSQGRYGYT

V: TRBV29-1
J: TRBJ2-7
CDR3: SVVKAASYEQY

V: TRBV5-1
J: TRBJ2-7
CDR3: ASSLEAEGKEY

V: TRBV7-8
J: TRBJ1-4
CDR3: ASSFFTQANEKLF

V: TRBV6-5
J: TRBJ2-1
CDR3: ASRQGANEQF

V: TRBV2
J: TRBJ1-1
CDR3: ASSRVLAEAF

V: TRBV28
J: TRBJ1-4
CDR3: ASSLASRGGWGFNEKLF

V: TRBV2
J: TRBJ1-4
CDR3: ASRGGEKLL

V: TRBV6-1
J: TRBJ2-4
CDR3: ASSARELAKNIQY

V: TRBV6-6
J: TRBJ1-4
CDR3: ASRVGQINEKLF

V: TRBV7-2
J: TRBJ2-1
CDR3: ASSLGLAGPYNEQF

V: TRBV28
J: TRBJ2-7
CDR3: ASSLVQGNEQY

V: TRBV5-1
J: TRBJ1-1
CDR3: ASSLGTVNTEAF

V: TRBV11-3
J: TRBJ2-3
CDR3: ASSSRDRDTDTQY

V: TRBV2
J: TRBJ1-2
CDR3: ASSEERGLGYT

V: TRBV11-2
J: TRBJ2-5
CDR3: ASSHFTRREETQY

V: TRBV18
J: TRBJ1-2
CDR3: ASSFTGDRDRGYT

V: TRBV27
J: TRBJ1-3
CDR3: ASRFGNTIY

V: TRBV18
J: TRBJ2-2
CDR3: ASSPPGQANTGELF

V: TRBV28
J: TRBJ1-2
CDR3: ASSVRQDYGYT

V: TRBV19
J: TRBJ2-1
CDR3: ASSPGLAGEGSYNEQF

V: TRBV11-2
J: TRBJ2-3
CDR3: ASSPGLAGTDTQY

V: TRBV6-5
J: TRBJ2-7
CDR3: ASCILRPGSYEQY

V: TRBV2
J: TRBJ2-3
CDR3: ASSGLGGLADTQY

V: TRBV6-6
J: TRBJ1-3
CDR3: ASAHDIEGNTIY

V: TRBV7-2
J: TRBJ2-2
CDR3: ASSFMTLTGELF

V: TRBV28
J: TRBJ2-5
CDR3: ASRNPTGGQETQY

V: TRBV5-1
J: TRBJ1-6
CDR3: ASSSGIGNSPLH

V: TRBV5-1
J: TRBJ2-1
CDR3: ASSPREGGSNEQF

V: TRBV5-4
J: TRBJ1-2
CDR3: ASTRPGQNYGYT

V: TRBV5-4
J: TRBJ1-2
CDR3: ASSLSFNYGYT

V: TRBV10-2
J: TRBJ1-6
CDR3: ASSVGPRDSPLH

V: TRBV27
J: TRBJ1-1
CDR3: ASSPGGNTEAF

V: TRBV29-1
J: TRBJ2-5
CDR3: SVELQRERQETQY

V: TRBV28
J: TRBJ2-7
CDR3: ASSPMTGNPRRYEQY

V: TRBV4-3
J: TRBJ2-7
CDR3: ASSQDLSAGYGFEQY

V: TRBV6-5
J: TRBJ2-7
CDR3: ASSGGQIYGPEQY

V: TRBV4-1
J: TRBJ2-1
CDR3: ASSSPARWYEQF

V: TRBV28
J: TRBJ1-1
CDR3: ASSPAGGNTEAF

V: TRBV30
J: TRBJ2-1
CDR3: AWRGTGTGNEQF

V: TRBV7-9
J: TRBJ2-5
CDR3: ASSIWTGDVETQY

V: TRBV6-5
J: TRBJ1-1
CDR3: ASSYSEGGTEAF

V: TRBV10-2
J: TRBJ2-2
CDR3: ASSDRGTGELF

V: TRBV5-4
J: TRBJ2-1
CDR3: ASSAGNKGGPYNEQF

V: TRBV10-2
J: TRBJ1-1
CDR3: ASRPGTGLTEAF